A single sample is the source of the 7 T cell receptor beta chains below, sequenced in a study of beta chain features in type 1 diabetes. All of the isolated RNA was reverse transcribed, so expressed TCRB transcripts were sequenced. The method was immunoSEQ multiplex PCR; TCRdb's version includes in-frame clones alone and lacks a portion of them. The data show 110,000 to 150,000 clones, around a tenth seen once. Sequencing used central memory CD4+ T cells from blood. All receptors derive from a woman between 35 and 50 years old in good health.

V gene TRBV10-3 combines with J gene TRBJ2-3; 11 positions agree with TRBD2. Unmatched junction bases numbered 5, after V lost 5 bases and J lost 1 base. From germline, CDR1 is ENHRY and CDR2 SYGVKD. The CDR3 loop spans 16 amino acids. For the CDR3, the DNA is TGTGCCATCAGTTCTAGCGGGGGGACACGCACAGATACGCAGTATTTT. This sequence encodes CAISSSGGTRTDTQYF.

J is TRBJ1-1 and V is TRBV6-5; D is perhaps TRBD1 (5 bases). The CDR3 is made up of 13 amino acids. CDR1 MNHEY and CDR2 SVGAGI come from the germline V gene. Trimming left V 2 bases short and J 11 bases short, with 15 bases between. Written as DNA, the CDR3 is TGTGCCAGCAGTTACCGCGGGGGTAGTTCGGCTTTCTTT. Protein: CASSYRGGSSAFF.

The sample holds a few counts of this clone. The rearrangement uses TRBV2 and TRBJ2-5; D is undetermined. The J call may be incorrect, as the DNA end agrees better with TRBJ2-7. The germline V gene encodes CDR1 SNHLY and CDR2 FYNNEI. This CDR3 has 11 amino acids. The DNA for the CDR3 is TGTGCCAGCAGAGAGTCCTACGAGCAGTACTTC. Translation: CASRESYEQYF.

The chain links TRBV6-5 to TRBJ1-4, with a weak D call TRBD1 (5 bases). Looked up from germline, CDR1 is MNHEY and CDR2 is SVGAGI. The CDR3 spans 12 residues. V lost 5 bases, J lost 8 bases, and 9 bases lay in between. CDR3 DNA sequence: TGTGCCAGCAGTCATAACAGGGAAAAACTGTTTTTT. Amino acids: CASSHNREKLFF.

The rearrangement joins TRBV7-2 to TRBJ2-1, with 7 bases aligning to TRBD1. J was trimmed by 0 bases and V by 5 bases; bases with no gene match: 7. CDR3 length: 16 amino acids. CDR1 is SGHTA, CDR2 FQGNSA, per germline. The DNA of the CDR3 is TGTGCCAGCAGCCTCCGACAGGGAAGCTCCTACAATGAGCAGTTCTTC. This sequence encodes CASSLRQGSSYNEQFF.

This clone has just a few counts. V usage is TRBV6-1 and J usage is TRBJ2-1, with 7 bases that match TRBD2. J gave up 0 bases and V 8 bases, and 4 bases lay outside the gene matches. CDR1 is MNHNS, CDR2 SASEGT, per germline. There are 14 residues in the CDR3. CDR3 amino acids: CASRGGVSYNEQFF. Here the CDR3 DNA reads TGTGCCAGCCGTGGGGGGGTCTCCTACAATGAGCAGTTCTTC.

This chain connects TRBV28 to TRBJ1-2; no firm D call. CDR1 and CDR2 (germline): MDHEN, SYDVKM. The CDR3 covers 11 residues. Trimming cost V 6 bases and J 5 bases, with 7 bases left between them. In DNA form, the CDR3 reads TGTGCCAGCAGGGAGATGTATGGCTACACCTTC. As protein: CASREMYGYTF.